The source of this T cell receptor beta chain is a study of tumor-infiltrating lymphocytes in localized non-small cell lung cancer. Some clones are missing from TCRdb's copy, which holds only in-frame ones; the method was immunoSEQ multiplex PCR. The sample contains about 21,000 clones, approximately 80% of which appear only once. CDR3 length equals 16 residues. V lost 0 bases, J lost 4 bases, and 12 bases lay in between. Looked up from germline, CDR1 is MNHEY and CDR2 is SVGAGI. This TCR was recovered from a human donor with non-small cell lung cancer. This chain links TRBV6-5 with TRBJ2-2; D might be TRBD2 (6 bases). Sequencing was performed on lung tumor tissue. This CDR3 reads CASSYSRRVRTGELFF. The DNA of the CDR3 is TGTGCCAGCAGTTACTCAAGGAGGGTCCGCACCGGGGAGCTGTTTTTT.